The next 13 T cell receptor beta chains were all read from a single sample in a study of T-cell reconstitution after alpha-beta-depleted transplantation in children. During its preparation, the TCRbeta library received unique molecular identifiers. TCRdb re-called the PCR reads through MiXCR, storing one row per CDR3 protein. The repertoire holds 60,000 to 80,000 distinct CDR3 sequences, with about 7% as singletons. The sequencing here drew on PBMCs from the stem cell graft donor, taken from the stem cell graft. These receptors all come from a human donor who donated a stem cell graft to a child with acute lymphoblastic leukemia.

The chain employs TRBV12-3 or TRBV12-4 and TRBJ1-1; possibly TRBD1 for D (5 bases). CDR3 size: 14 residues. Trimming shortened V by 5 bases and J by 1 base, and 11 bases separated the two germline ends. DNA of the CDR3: TGTGCCAGCAGTCTACAGGAAGCGAACACTGAAGCTTTCTTT. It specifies CASSLQEANTEAFF.

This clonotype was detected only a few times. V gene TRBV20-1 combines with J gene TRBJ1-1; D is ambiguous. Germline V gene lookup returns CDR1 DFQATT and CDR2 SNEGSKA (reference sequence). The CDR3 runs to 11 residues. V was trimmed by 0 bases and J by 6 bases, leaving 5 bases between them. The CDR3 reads CSARDGPEAFF. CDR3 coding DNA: TGCAGTGCTAGAGATGGACCTGAAGCTTTCTTT.

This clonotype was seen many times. CDR3 amino acids: CASSHRTSNQGTGANVLTF. The DNA of the CDR3 is TGCGCCAGCAGCCACCGAACGAGTAACCAGGGTACCGGGGCCAACGTCCTGACTTTC. The V and J genes are TRBV5-1 and TRBJ2-6; maybe TRBD1 (5 bases). The CDR3 spans 19 residues. CDR1 is SGHRS and CDR2 is YFSETQ in the germline V gene. The V gene lost 4 bases and the J gene lost 4 bases, with 24 bases spanning the gap. Variable domain in full (rest from reference TRBV5-1 and TRBJ2-6): KAGVTQTPRYLIKTRGQQVTLSCSPISGHRSVSWYQQTPGQGLQFLFEYFSETQRNKGNFPGRFSGRQFSNSRSEMNVSTLELGDSALYLCASSHRTSNQGTGANVLTFGAGSRLTVL.

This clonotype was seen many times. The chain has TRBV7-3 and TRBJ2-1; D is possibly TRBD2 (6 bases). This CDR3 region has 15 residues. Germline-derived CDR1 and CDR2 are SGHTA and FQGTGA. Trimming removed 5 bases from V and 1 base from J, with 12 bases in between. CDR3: CASSLGAGSYNEQFF. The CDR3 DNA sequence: TGTGCCAGCAGCCTCGGGGCGGGGTCCTACAATGAGCAGTTCTTC.

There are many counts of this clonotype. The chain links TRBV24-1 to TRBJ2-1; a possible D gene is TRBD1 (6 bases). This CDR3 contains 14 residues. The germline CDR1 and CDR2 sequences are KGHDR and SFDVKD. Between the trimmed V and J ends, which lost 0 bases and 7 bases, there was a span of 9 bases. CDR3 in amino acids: CATSDLTGRNEQFF. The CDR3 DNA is TGTGCCACCAGTGATTTGACAGGGCGGAATGAGCAGTTCTTC.

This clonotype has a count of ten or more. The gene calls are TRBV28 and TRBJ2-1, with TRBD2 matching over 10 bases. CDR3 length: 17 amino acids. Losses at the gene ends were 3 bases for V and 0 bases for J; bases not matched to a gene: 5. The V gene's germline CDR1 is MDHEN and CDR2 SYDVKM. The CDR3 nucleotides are TGTGCCAGCAGTTTTGAAACTAGCGGGACCTCCTACAATGAGCAGTTCTTC. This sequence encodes CASSFETSGTSYNEQFF.

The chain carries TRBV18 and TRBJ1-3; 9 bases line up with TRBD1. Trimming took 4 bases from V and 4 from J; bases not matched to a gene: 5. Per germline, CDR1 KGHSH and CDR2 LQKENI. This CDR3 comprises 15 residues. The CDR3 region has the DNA TGTGCCAGCTCACTTTACAGGGGGCTCGGAAACACCATATATTTT. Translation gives CASSLYRGLGNTIYF.

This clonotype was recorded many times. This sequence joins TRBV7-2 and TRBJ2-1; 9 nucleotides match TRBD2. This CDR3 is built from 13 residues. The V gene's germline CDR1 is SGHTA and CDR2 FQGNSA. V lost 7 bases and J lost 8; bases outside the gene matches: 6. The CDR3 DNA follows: TGTGCCAGCACCCTAGCGGGGAGGTATGAGCAGTTCTTC. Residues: CASTLAGRYEQFF. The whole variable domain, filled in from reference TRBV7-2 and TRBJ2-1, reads GAGVSQSPSNKVTEKGKDVELRCDPISGHTALYWYRQSLGQGLEFLIYFQGNSAPDKSGLPSDRFSAERTGGSVSTLTIQRTQQEDSAVYLCASTLAGRYEQFFGPGTRLTVL.

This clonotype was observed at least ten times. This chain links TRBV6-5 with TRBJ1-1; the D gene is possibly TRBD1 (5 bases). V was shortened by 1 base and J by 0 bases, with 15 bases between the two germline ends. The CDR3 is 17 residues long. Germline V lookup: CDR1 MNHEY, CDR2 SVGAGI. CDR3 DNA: TGTGCCAGCAGTTACTTGGCGGGGGGGATAATGAACACTGAAGCTTTCTTT. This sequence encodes CASSYLAGGIMNTEAFF.

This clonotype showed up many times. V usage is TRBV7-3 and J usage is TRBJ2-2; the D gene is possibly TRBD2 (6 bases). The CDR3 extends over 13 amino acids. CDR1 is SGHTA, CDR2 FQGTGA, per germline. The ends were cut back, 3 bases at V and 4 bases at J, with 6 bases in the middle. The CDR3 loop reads CASSLGGTGELFF. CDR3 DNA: TGTGCCAGCAGCTTGGGGGGCACCGGGGAGCTGTTTTTT. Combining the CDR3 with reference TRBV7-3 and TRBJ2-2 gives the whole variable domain GAGVSQTPSNKVTEKGKYVELRCDPISGHTALYWYRQSLGQGPEFLIYFQGTGAADDSGLPNDRFFAVRPEGSVSTLKIQRTERGDSAVYLCASSLGGTGELFFGEGSRLTVL.

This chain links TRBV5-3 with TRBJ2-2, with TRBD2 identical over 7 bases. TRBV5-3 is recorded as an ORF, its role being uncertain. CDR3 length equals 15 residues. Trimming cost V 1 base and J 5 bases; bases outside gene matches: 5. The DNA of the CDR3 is TGTGCCAGAAGCTTGCCGGGAGGAGGGACCGGGGAGCTGTTTTTT. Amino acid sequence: CARSLPGGGTGELFF.

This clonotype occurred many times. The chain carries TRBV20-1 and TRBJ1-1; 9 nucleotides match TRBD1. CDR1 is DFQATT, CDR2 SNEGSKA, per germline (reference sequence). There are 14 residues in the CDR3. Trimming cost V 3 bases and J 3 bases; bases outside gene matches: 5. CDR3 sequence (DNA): TGCAGTGCTAGGGCTGACAGGGGGGACACTGAAGCTTTCTTT. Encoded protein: CSARADRGDTEAFF.

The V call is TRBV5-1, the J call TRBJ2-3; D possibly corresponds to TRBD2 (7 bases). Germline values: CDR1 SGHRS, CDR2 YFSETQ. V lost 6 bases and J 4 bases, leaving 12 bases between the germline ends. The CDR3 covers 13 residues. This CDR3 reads CASKGGGADTQYF. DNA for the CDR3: TGCGCCAGCAAGGGCGGGGGCGCAGATACGCAGTATTTT.